The 23 T cell receptor beta chains below were found in one sample sequenced in a study of blood T cells in healthy people across ages. Then a second PCR, running about 6 to 11 cycles, was carried out with a sample-barcoded 5' primer and a J-beta primer mix. TCRdb independently ran MiXCR on the 5' RACE reads; one entry per CDR3 protein. The table records 1.8 million or so distinct CDR3 sequences, 35% to 50% of them present only once. Sequencing was performed on blood. These receptors were taken from a human donor in good health.

The chain combines TRBV28 with TRBJ2-3; D possibly uses TRBD1 or TRBD2 (5 bases each). The CDR3 sequence is 14 residues long. CDR1 is MDHEN and CDR2 is SYDVKM in the germline V gene. V was cut by 5 bases and J by 1 base, with 10 bases left in between. The CDR3 bases are TGTGCCAGCAGTGGACCGGGACGCACAGATACGCAGTATTTT. It codes for CASSGPGRTDTQYF.

This clonotype has more than one count but fewer than ten. The rearrangement uses TRBV7-9 and TRBJ2-7; D may be TRBD1 (5 bases). The CDR3 is 12 residues long. Between the trimmed V and J ends, which lost 8 bases and 1 base, there was a span of 9 bases. Germline V lookup: CDR1 SEHNR, CDR2 FQNEAQ (reference sequence). CDR3 sequence: CASQGQSYEQYF. The CDR3 DNA sequence: TGTGCCAGCCAAGGACAATCCTACGAGCAGTACTTC.

There are a few counts of this clonotype. The gene calls are TRBV4-3 and TRBJ2-1; TRBD1 is a possible D gene (6 bases). The CDR3 consists of 16 residues. From germline, CDR1 is LGHNA and CDR2 YSLEER. V was trimmed by 5 bases and J by 7 bases, leaving 21 bases between them. CDR3 coding DNA: TGCGCCAGCAGCTCCGACCCCAGGGGAGTAACGAATGAGCAGTTCTTC. It codes for CASSSDPRGVTNEQFF.

This clonotype was recorded a few times. The J gene is TRBJ2-3, the V gene TRBV6-2 or TRBV6-3; D perhaps matches TRBD1 (5 bases). Between the trimmed V and J ends, which lost 0 bases and 5 bases, there was a span of 12 bases. The CDR3 sequence is 15 residues long. Germline V gene lookup returns CDR1 MNHEY and CDR2 SVGEGT. CDR3 nucleotides: TGTGCCAGCAGTTACTCGCTAGGCGGACAAGATACGCAGTATTTT. It codes for CASSYSLGGQDTQYF.

This clonotype was found a few times. The chain links TRBV28 to TRBJ2-3; 11 bases fit TRBD2. There are 17 residues in the CDR3. The germline CDR1 and CDR2 sequences are MDHEN and SYDVKM. V gave up 4 bases and J gave up 2 bases; unmatched junction bases: 8. The CDR3 region is CASSSPLTSGDTDTQYF. CDR3 nucleotide sequence: TGTGCCAGCAGTTCCCCACTGACTAGCGGGGACACAGATACGCAGTATTTT.

The table lists this clonotype with a few counts. This chain joins TRBV6-5 and TRBJ1-2; D remains unclear. Trimming took 6 bases from V and 8 from J, leaving 16 bases between them. Germline CDR1 and CDR2: MNHEY and SVGAGI. CDR3 size: 13 residues. Written as DNA, the CDR3 is TGTGCCAGCAGAGAAAGGAGGTACTGGGGCTACACCTTC. This sequence encodes CASRERRYWGYTF.

The V and J genes are TRBV7-9 and TRBJ1-2, with unresolved D. With 5 bases removed from V and 4 bases from J, the gap between germline ends came to 8 bases. CDR1 and CDR2 (germline): SEHNR, FQNEAQ (reference sequence). The CDR3 runs 12 residues. The CDR3: CASSAHPYGYTF. The DNA for the CDR3 is TGTGCCAGCAGCGCTCACCCCTATGGCTACACCTTC.

A word on this clonotype: A read error is possible here, since a much larger clone lies one base away. CDR3 sequence reads: CAISRDGYEQYF. The CDR3 DNA reads as TGTGCCATCAGCCGGGACGGCTACGAGCAGTACTTC. The chain links TRBV10-3 to TRBJ2-7; D may correspond to TRBD1 or TRBD2 (5 bases each). V dropped 6 bases and J dropped 3 bases, with 9 bases sitting between them. CDR3 length: 12 residues. Germline CDR1 is ENHRY and CDR2 is SYGVKD.

The rearrangement uses TRBV5-1 and TRBJ2-3, with 9 bases that match TRBD2. The CDR3 runs to 16 residues. Germline CDR1 is SGHRS and CDR2 is YFSETQ. V trimming: 4 bases; J trimming: 0 bases; junction bases outside the gene matches: 6. The CDR3 loop is CASSLTSGASTDTQYF. Written as DNA, the CDR3 is TGCGCCAGCAGCCTGACTAGCGGTGCTAGCACAGATACGCAGTATTTT.

V and J are TRBV4-2 and TRBJ2-1; D is perhaps TRBD2 (5 bases). CDR1 is LGHNA and CDR2 is YNFKEQ in the germline V gene. The CDR3 sequence is 17 residues long. Trimming left V 2 bases short and J 0 bases short, with 14 bases between. CDR3 protein: CASSQIDPGSSYNEQFF. The CDR3, as DNA: TGTGCCAGCAGCCAAATCGACCCGGGGAGCTCCTACAATGAGCAGTTCTTC.

This sequence joins TRBV7-2 and TRBJ1-2; TRBD1 is a possible D gene (6 bases). Germline CDR1 is SGHTA and CDR2 is FQGNSA. The ends were cut back, 1 base at V and 2 bases at J, with 17 bases in the middle. The CDR3 sequence is 17 residues long. The CDR3 spells CASSLGPDRNLNYGYTF. CDR3 DNA: TGTGCCAGCAGCTTAGGACCTGACAGGAACCTAAACTATGGCTACACCTTC.

In the case of this clonotype: This may be a read error: a much more frequent sequence differs by one nucleotide. The chain uses TRBV20-1 and TRBJ2-5; 9 positions agree with TRBD2. The germline V gene has CDR1 DFQATT and CDR2 SNEGSKA (reference sequence). J was trimmed by 5 bases and V by 3 bases; bases with no gene match: 7. The CDR3 extends over 14 amino acids. CDR3 bases: TGCAGTGCTAGGAGAATCCTAGCGGGGGAGACCCAGTACTTC. Amino acids: CSARRILAGETQYF.

In its sample, this clonotype was seen a few times. J is TRBJ1-4 and V is TRBV5-1, with TRBD1 identical over 10 bases. Germline loops: CDR1 SGHRS, CDR2 YFSETQ. The CDR3 totals 15 residues. The V and J ends lost 1 base and 5 bases, in that order; junction bases with no gene match: 2. CDR3 coding DNA: TGCGCCAGCAGCTTGAGGACAGGGGGGAATGAAAAACTGTTTTTT. Translated: CASSLRTGGNEKLFF.

Regarding this clonotype: Its ends do not fully match the called genes, so a read error is possible. CDR3 loop: CVSSQISTSGGFHEQFF. As DNA, the CDR3 is TGTGTCAGCAGCCAAATCTCGACTAGCGGGGGGTTCCATGAGCAGTTCTTC. This chain links TRBV7-6 with TRBJ2-1; TRBD2 matches 13 bases. This CDR3 comprises 17 residues. The V gene's germline CDR1 is SGHVS and CDR2 FNYEAQ.

J is TRBJ1-2 and V is TRBV10-3; D not certain. Germline V gene sequence: CDR1 ENHRY, CDR2 SYGVKD. The CDR3 consists of 13 residues. V was shortened by 3 bases and J by 8 bases, with 13 bases between the two germline ends. CDR3 loop: CAISDTGEMGYTF. DNA of the CDR3: TGTGCCATCAGTGATACTGGGGAAATGGGCTACACCTTC.

This sequence joins TRBV25-1 and TRBJ2-3; 8 nucleotides agree with TRBD1. Germline assignment: CDR1 MGHDK and CDR2 SYGVNS. V shed 7 bases, J shed 1 base, and the junction held 7 bases outside the gene matches. The CDR3 extends over 15 amino acids. CDR3 nucleotide sequence: TGTGCCAGCATTTTAGGACAGGGAGGCACAGATACGCAGTATTTT. Its translation: CASILGQGGTDTQYF.

This sequence joins TRBV7-9 and TRBJ2-5; D could derive from TRBD1 or TRBD2 (5 bases each). Trimming removed 7 bases at V and 6 bases at J, with 18 bases between. Germline CDR1 and CDR2: SEHNR and FQNEAQ (reference sequence). The CDR3 length is 14 residues. The CDR3 protein is CASTLRETGKTQYF. The CDR3 DNA reads as TGTGCCAGCACCCTCAGGGAGACGGGGAAGACCCAGTACTTC.

V and J are TRBV6-2 or TRBV6-3 and TRBJ2-1; 7 nucleotides agree with TRBD2. The CDR3 runs 14 residues. The V segment lost 2 bases and the J segment 9 bases; nucleotides outside the gene matches: 7. Germline CDR1 is MNHEY and CDR2 is SVGEGT. The CDR3 region has the DNA TGTGCCAGCAGTTACAGAGGCACTAGCGTTGAGCAGTTCTTC. Protein product: CASSYRGTSVEQFF.

In this sample, this clonotype turned up a few times. The chain carries TRBV6-6 and TRBJ2-3; D possibly corresponds to TRBD1 (5 bases). The CDR3 totals 15 residues. Germline V lookup: CDR1 MNHNY, CDR2 SVGAGI (reference sequence). Trimming took 6 bases from V and 1 from J, leaving 14 bases between them. The CDR3 reads CASSHPMTGTDTQYF. CDR3 DNA: TGTGCCAGCAGCCACCCAATGACAGGCACAGATACGCAGTATTTT.

This clonotype was found a few times. The chain has TRBV28 and TRBJ2-6; D possibly uses TRBD1 or TRBD2 (5 bases each). The V gene lost 5 bases and the J gene lost 3 bases, with 8 bases spanning the gap. CDR3 length equals 14 residues. Germline CDR1 reads MDHEN; CDR2 reads SYDVKM. The CDR3 is CASSRGVGANVLTF. The CDR3 nucleotides read TGTGCCAGCAGTAGAGGGGTTGGGGCCAACGTCCTGACTTTC.

The chain employs TRBV12-3 or TRBV12-4 and TRBJ1-2; D is possibly TRBD1 (6 bases). This CDR3 has 16 amino acids. The V gene lost 5 bases and the J gene lost 2 bases, with 18 bases spanning the gap. The CDR3 here is CASSPNRGAQNYGYTF. In DNA, the CDR3 is TGTGCCAGCAGTCCTAATCGGGGGGCGCAGAACTATGGCTACACCTTC.

This clonotype has ten or more counts. The junction departs from the called germline gene at one end, perhaps through a read error. V gene TRBV12-3 or TRBV12-4 combines with J gene TRBJ2-1; 12 bases are shared with TRBD2. This CDR3 comprises 13 residues. The CDR3 DNA reads as TGCGCCAGCAGCTTCGGACTAGCGGGAGAGCAGTTCTTC. Amino acids: CASSFGLAGEQFF.

This clonotype has just a few counts. The chain couples TRBV7-2 to TRBJ2-1; D is unresolved. The germline V gene has CDR1 SGHTA and CDR2 FQGNSA. V gave up 4 bases and J gave up 2 bases, with 6 bases separating them. This CDR3 is 13 amino acids long. The CDR3: CASSSPTYNEQFF. The DNA of the CDR3 is TGTGCCAGCAGCTCTCCTACCTACAATGAGCAGTTCTTC.